The 29 T cell receptor beta chains below all came from one sample that was sequenced in a study of regulatory T cells in long-lasting Graves disease. The time point is: newly diagnosed GD, antithyroid drugs for less than 3 months. The TCR library used RNA extracted from PBMCs. According to the study, TCR beta libraries were built with iRepertoire HTBI primers and CDR3-region Arm-PCR. TCRdb fed the multiplex PCR reads into MiXCR, producing one record per CDR3 protein. The sample has 250,000 to 300,000 distinct CDR3 sequences, about 18% seen once. These same records also appear under a second study, on T cells in Graves' hyperthyroidism and ophthalmopathy.

The sample was peripheral blood mononuclear cells (PBMCs), taken at new diagnosis, from a patient treated with antithyroid drugs. The receptors here all came from a woman younger than 45 with Graves disease.

This clonotype has a count of ten or more. The V gene is TRBV10-2, the J gene TRBJ1-1; the D gene is possibly TRBD1 (5 bases). The V end lost 0 bases, the J end lost 10 bases, and 12 bases lay between the germline ends. Germline values: CDR1 WSHSY, CDR2 SAAADI. The CDR3 length is 13 residues. The CDR3 spells CASSESGQGPAFF. CDR3 coding DNA: TGCGCCAGCAGTGAGTCGGGGCAGGGCCCAGCTTTCTTT.

This clonotype appeared many times. The chain employs TRBV5-1 and TRBJ2-7, with 8 nucleotides matching TRBD1. J was trimmed by 4 bases and V by 0 bases; bases with no gene match: 9. The CDR3 loop spans 16 amino acids. Germline CDR1 SGHRS, CDR2 YFSETQ. The CDR3 protein is CASSLGGRTGSYEQYF. The CDR3 DNA sequence: TGCGCCAGCAGCTTGGGGGGTCGGACAGGGTCGTACGAGCAGTACTTC.

The gene calls are TRBV6-1 and TRBJ2-1, with no clear D. The CDR3 contains 11 residues. Germline V gene data show CDR1 as MNHNS and CDR2 as SASEGT. Trimming stripped 7 bases from V and 9 bases from J, with 10 bases between. The DNA of the CDR3 is TGTGCCAGCACCGACCTCCCTGAGCAGTTCTTC. Translation gives CASTDLPEQFF.

In the case of this clonotype: This likely traces to a read error, being one base from a far larger clone. The V call is TRBV7-9, the J call TRBJ1-1, with a weak D call TRBD1 (6 bases). Germline values: CDR1 SEHNR, CDR2 FQNEAQ (reference sequence). CDR3 length equals 16 residues. The DNA of the CDR3 is TGTACCAGCAGGCACAGGGTTAAGGGTATATACACTGAAGCTTTCTTT. Translated: CTSRHRVKGIYTEAFF.

At least ten counts were recorded for this clonotype. The chain uses TRBV6-1 and TRBJ1-6, with D uncertain. V gave up 0 bases and J gave up 10 bases, with 10 bases separating them. The CDR3 length is 14 residues. Per germline, CDR1 MNHNS and CDR2 SASEGT. As DNA, the CDR3 is TGTGCCAGCAGTGAAGCCTTACGGGTATCACCCCTCCACTTT. Residues: CASSEALRVSPLHF.

V is TRBV6-1 and J is TRBJ2-3; 11 bases agree with TRBD1. Germline CDR1 MNHNS, CDR2 SASEGT. CDR3 length equals 15 residues. Trimming removed 10 bases from V and 1 base from J; junction bases left unmatched: 7. CDR3 sequence (DNA): TGTGCCACCATGGGGACAGGGGGAGGCACAGATACGCAGTATTTT. Translating gives CATMGTGGGTDTQYF.

This rearrangement joins TRBV7-9 to TRBJ2-5, with 8 bases aligning to TRBD1. From germline, CDR1 is SEHNR and CDR2 FQNEAQ (reference sequence). Germline trimming cut 5 bases from V and 7 bases from J; bases unmatched to any gene: 9. This CDR3 spans 14 amino acids. The DNA for the CDR3 is TGTGCCAGCAGCCATCAGGGGGCCCACGCGACCCAGTACTTC. Its protein product is CASSHQGAHATQYF.

J is TRBJ2-2 and V is TRBV29-1; possibly TRBD1 for D (5 bases). Germline V gene lookup returns CDR1 SQVTM and CDR2 ANQGSEA. V was trimmed by 6 bases and J by 2 bases, leaving 13 bases between them. CDR3 length equals 14 residues. The CDR3 DNA sequence: TGCAGCGTCTGGGATGACAGTAACACCGGGGAGCTGTTTTTT. This encodes CSVWDDSNTGELFF.

CDR3 loop: CASSVDLGKADTIYF. As DNA, the CDR3 is TGTGCCAGCAGTGTGGACCTGGGAAAGGCCGACACCATATATTTT. V is TRBV2 and J is TRBJ1-3; D is ambiguous. Trimming took off 4 bases at V and 8 bases at J, with 18 bases between the two ends. Per the germline V gene, CDR1 is SNHLY and CDR2 is FYNNEI. The CDR3 is 15 residues long.

This clonotype was counted at least ten times. The CDR3 bases are TGTGCCAGTACTAGCGGGGGAAACACCGGGGAGCTGTTTTTT. The encoded protein is CASTSGGNTGELFF. The chain has TRBV12-3 or TRBV12-4 and TRBJ2-2; 11 positions agree with TRBD2. This CDR3 is 14 amino acids long. V lost 9 bases, J lost 2 bases, and 2 bases stayed unmatched.

This clonotype was counted only a few times. The chain employs TRBV18 and TRBJ1-1; no firm D call. The CDR3 is made up of 15 amino acids. Per the germline V gene, CDR1 is KGHSH and CDR2 is LQKENI. The V and J ends lost 6 bases and 1 base respectively, with 15 bases between them. The CDR3 DNA reads TGTGCCAGCTCTCCGACCAATAGGGAGAACACTGAAGCTTTCTTT. Translated: CASSPTNRENTEAFF.

The genes are TRBV25-1 and TRBJ1-4; D may be TRBD1 (5 bases). The CDR3 is 12 residues long. CDR1 is MGHDK, CDR2 SYGVNS, per germline. The V end lost 6 bases, the J end lost 10 bases, and 12 bases lay between the germline ends. DNA for the CDR3: TGTGCCAGCAGGGGGGGTGATGGAAAACTGTTTTTT. This translates into CASRGGDGKLFF.

This clonotype was found many times. Written as DNA, the CDR3 is TGCGCCAGCCCCAGAAGGGGAGCCAAAAACATTCAGTACTTC. Its protein product is CASPRRGAKNIQYF. This chain links TRBV5-1 with TRBJ2-4; D is possibly TRBD1 (5 bases). CDR1 SGHRS and CDR2 YFSETQ come from the germline V gene. This CDR3 contains 14 residues. The V and J ends lost 7 bases and 0 bases respectively, with 11 bases between them.

This clonotype was seen ten or more times. The chain couples TRBV5-1 to TRBJ1-2; TRBD1 matches at 7 bases. The CDR3 runs 14 residues. Trimming at V came to 0 bases and at J to 4 bases, leaving 3 bases not matched to a gene. Germline CDR1 reads SGHRS; CDR2 reads YFSETQ. The CDR3 DNA is TGCGCCAGCAGCTTGGTGGGACAGTCCTATGGCTACACCTTC. Amino acids: CASSLVGQSYGYTF.

This clonotype was detected ten times or more. The rearrangement joins TRBV4-1 to TRBJ1-2; D ambiguous. This CDR3 spans 16 amino acids. Germline V gene data show CDR1 as MGHRA and CDR2 as YSYEKL. Trimming pared 3 bases from V and 5 bases from J, leaving 19 bases between. CDR3 nucleotides: TGCGCCAGCAGCCAGGTATCCCCGGGAGCCAATTATGGCTACACCTTC. Residues: CASSQVSPGANYGYTF.

This clonotype came up many times. The genes are TRBV29-1 and TRBJ2-7, with 11 bases identical to TRBD1. The CDR3 has 14 residues. V lost 1 base to trimming and J lost 3 bases; unmatched junction nucleotides: 2. Germline CDR1 is SQVTM and CDR2 is ANQGSEA. The CDR3 here is CSVEGGTGGYEQYF. The CDR3 DNA sequence: TGCAGCGTTGAAGGTGGGACAGGGGGCTACGAGCAGTACTTC.

The chain employs TRBV20-1 and TRBJ2-3; TRBD1 aligns across 10 bases. Germline assignment: CDR1 DFQATT and CDR2 SNEGSKA (reference sequence). J was trimmed by 8 bases and V by 4 bases; bases with no gene match: 12. CDR3 size: 15 residues. CDR3 amino acids: CSANRDRGPGGTQYF. CDR3 nucleotide sequence: TGCAGTGCTAACCGGGACAGGGGCCCGGGGGGTACGCAGTATTTT.

V usage is TRBV11-2 and J usage is TRBJ1-5; D is possibly TRBD1 (5 bases). The CDR3 covers 15 residues. Germline values: CDR1 SGHAT, CDR2 FQNNGV. V dropped 0 bases and J dropped 3 bases, with 9 bases sitting between them. The CDR3 spells CASSLERGDNQPQHF. As DNA, the CDR3 is TGTGCCAGCAGCTTAGAACGGGGGGACAATCAGCCCCAGCATTTT.

This clonotype was seen ten or more times. The CDR3, as DNA: TGTGCCAGCAGCTTAGCCCCTCGGGGGCCCCAAGAGACCCAGTACTTC. Translated: CASSLAPRGPQETQYF. This chain uses TRBV7-2 with TRBJ2-5; D tentatively reads TRBD1 or TRBD2 (6 bases each). Germline assignment: CDR1 SGHTA and CDR2 FQGNSA. This CDR3 spans 16 amino acids. Trimming shortened V by 0 bases and J by 1 base, and 12 bases separated the two germline ends.

The chain joins TRBV7-2 to TRBJ1-1; no clear D. This CDR3 contains 15 residues. CDR1 is SGHTA, CDR2 FQGNSA, per germline. V was trimmed by 6 bases and J by 0 bases, leaving 14 bases between them. The CDR3 bases are TGTGCCAGCAGTGCCCTTTCGAGAATGAACACTGAAGCTTTCTTT. Its protein is CASSALSRMNTEAFF.

Of note for this clonotype: The junction and the germline gene differ at one end; a read error may be behind it. The V and J genes are TRBV12-3 or TRBV12-4 and TRBJ1-2, with D uncertain. This CDR3 is built from 14 residues. This chain's CDR3 is CASSFQFGDYGHTF. The CDR3 DNA sequence: TGTGCCAGCAGTTTCCAGTTTGGGGATTATGGCCACACCTTC.

There are many counts of this clonotype. The genes are TRBV5-1 and TRBJ1-3; D is unclear. V lost 4 bases to trimming and J lost 0 bases, with 11 bases between them. Germline assignment: CDR1 SGHRS and CDR2 YFSETQ. The CDR3 is made up of 15 amino acids. The CDR3 DNA is TGCGCCAGCAGCCCTCTCACAAACTCTGGAAACACCATATATTTT. Encoded protein: CASSPLTNSGNTIYF. The whole variable domain, remainder taken from reference TRBV5-1 and TRBJ1-3, is KAGVTQTPRYLIKTRGQQVTLSCSPISGHRSVSWYQQTPGQGLQFLFEYFSETQRNKGNFPGRFSGRQFSNSRSEMNVSTLELGDSALYLCASSPLTNSGNTIYFGEGSWLTVV.

This clonotype was counted at least ten times. The chain carries TRBV5-6 and TRBJ2-7; D might be TRBD2 (6 bases). Germline CDR1 is SGHDT and CDR2 is YYEEEE. The CDR3 runs 15 residues. V gave up 10 bases and J gave up 4 bases, with 24 bases separating them. CDR3 sequence (DNA): TGTGCCCGCCCTACGGGGGACGGATCGATTTACGAGCAGTACTTC. Its protein product is CARPTGDGSIYEQYF.

This clonotype was seen more than once but under ten times. V gene TRBV13 combines with J gene TRBJ2-2, with 8 bases matching TRBD1. Germline trimming cut 3 bases from V and 7 bases from J; bases unmatched to any gene: 4. Germline-derived CDR1 and CDR2 are PRHDT and FYEKMQ (reference sequence). The CDR3 covers 14 residues. The DNA of the CDR3 is TGTGCCAGCAGCTTTGACAGGGGTTTCGGGGAGCTGTTTTTT. Translated, it gives CASSFDRGFGELFF.

This clonotype was seen many times. This chain uses TRBV4-1 with TRBJ1-1; D is perhaps TRBD1 (6 bases). Between the trimmed V and J ends, which lost 8 bases and 1 base, there was a span of 14 bases. The CDR3 consists of 14 residues. Germline lookup yields CDR1 MGHRA and CDR2 YSYEKL. The CDR3 coding sequence is TGCGCCAGCCACCCGGACAGAGCGAACACTGAAGCTTTCTTT. Its translation is CASHPDRANTEAFF.

This clonotype came up many times. The rearrangement joins TRBV29-1 to TRBJ1-1, with unresolved D. This CDR3 is built from 14 residues. Per germline, CDR1 SQVTM and CDR2 ANQGSEA. The V end was cut by 6 bases, the J end by 2 bases, with 16 bases between. CDR3 sequence reads: CSVDGLAANTEAFF. The CDR3 nucleotides read TGCAGCGTGGATGGCCTAGCAGCCAACACTGAAGCTTTCTTT.

The rearrangement joins TRBV28 to TRBJ2-5, with unresolved D. CDR1 and CDR2 from the germline V gene are MDHEN and SYDVKM. V lost 2 bases to trimming and J lost 5 bases, with 9 bases between them. The CDR3 is 13 residues long. CDR3 nucleotides: TGTGCCAGCAGTTTAGATAGAGATGAGACCCAGTACTTC. It yields the protein CASSLDRDETQYF.

This clonotype has a count of ten or more. This chain uses TRBV7-2 with TRBJ2-2; maybe TRBD2 (7 bases). The V gene's germline CDR1 is SGHTA and CDR2 FQGNSA. With 5 bases removed from V and 1 base from J, the gap between germline ends came to 17 bases. This CDR3 contains 17 residues. CDR3 sequence: CASSPVGGGGNTGELFF. The CDR3, as DNA: TGTGCCAGCAGCCCCGTTGGAGGGGGGGGGAACACCGGGGAGCTGTTTTTT.

The rearrangement joins TRBV30 to TRBJ1-3; D is unresolved. Germline V lookup: CDR1 GTSNPN, CDR2 SVGIG (reference sequence). The V end was cut by 5 bases, the J end by 4 bases, with 9 bases between. This CDR3 region has 12 residues. The CDR3 is CAWDVSGNTIYF. CDR3 nucleotides: TGTGCCTGGGACGTCTCAGGAAACACCATATATTTT.